This T cell receptor (beta chain) is from a study of T cell responses to AZD1222 COVID-19 vaccine. Study overall: Some second doses came at about 4 weeks and others at about 12 weeks; these were pooled.

Only in-frame clones appear in the TCRdb table, and some are missing; sequencing was by immunoSEQ multiplex PCR. Of about 140,000 clones listed, around 90% are singletons. Findings of the study overall: Mostly white British, mostly female donors; authors suggested clonal diversity may be underestimated. Scientists sampled the repertoires only once the peak T cell response had passed.

Worth noting for this clone: Its antigen is currently unknown.

Germline V CDR1 and CDR2: SEHNR, FQNEAQ (reference sequence). Trimming cost V 5 bases and J 1 base; bases outside gene matches: 14. The CDR3 spans 17 residues. The receptor comes from an adult in good health. The chain joins TRBV7-9 to TRBJ2-7, with 7 nucleotides matching TRBD2. The material was peripheral blood, obtained on day 0 of AZD1222 vaccination. CDR3 sequence: CASSHPLVRETSYEQYF. The CDR3 bases are TGTGCCAGCAGCCACCCACTTGTGCGGGAGACGTCCTACGAGCAGTACTTC.